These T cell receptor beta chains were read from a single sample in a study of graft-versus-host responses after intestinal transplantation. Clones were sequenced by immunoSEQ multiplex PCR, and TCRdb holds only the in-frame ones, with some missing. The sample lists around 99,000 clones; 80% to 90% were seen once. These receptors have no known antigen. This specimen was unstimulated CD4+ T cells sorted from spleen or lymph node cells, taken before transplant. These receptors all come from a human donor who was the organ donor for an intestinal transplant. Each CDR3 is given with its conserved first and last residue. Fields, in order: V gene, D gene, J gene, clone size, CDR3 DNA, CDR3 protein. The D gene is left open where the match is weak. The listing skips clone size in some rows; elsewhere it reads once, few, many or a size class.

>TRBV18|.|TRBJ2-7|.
TGTGCCAGCTCACCGGGGCGGAGGGGGACCTCCGAGCAGTACTTC
CASSPGRRGTSEQYF
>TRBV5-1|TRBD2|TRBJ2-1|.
TGCGCCAGCAGCTCGAAAAATGGACTAGGATCGAATGAGCAGTTCTTC
CASSSKNGLGSNEQFF
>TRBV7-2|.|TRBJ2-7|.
TGTGCCAGCAGCCTCGACTACGAGCAGTACTTC
CASSLDYEQYF
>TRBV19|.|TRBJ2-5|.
TGTGCCAGTAGTATCCAGGGTGCAGAGACCCAGTACTTC
CASSIQGAETQYF
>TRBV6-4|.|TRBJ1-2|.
TGTGCCAGCAGCCCCTCCGGGACACCTCACGGTGGCTACACCTTC
CASSPSGTPHGGYTF
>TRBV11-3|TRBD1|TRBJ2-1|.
TGTGCCAGCAGCGCAGGACGCGGGACAGGGGTCAATGAGCAGTTCTTC
CASSAGRGTGVNEQFF
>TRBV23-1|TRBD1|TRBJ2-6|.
TGCGCCAGCAGTCAGGAGGGACAGGGGGTGGGTGGGGCCAACGTCCTGACTTTC
CASSQEGQGVGGANVLTF
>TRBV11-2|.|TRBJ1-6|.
TGTGCCAGCAGCATCAGCCCGTTCTCACCCCTCCACTTT
CASSISPFSPLHF
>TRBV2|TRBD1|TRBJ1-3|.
TGTGCCAGCAGGGGACAGGCCTCTGGAAACACCATATATTTT
CASRGQASGNTIYF
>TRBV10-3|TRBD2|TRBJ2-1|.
TGTGCCATCAGTGAGTCATTAGGGACTAGCGGTTCCAATGAGCAGTTCTTC
CAISESLGTSGSNEQFF
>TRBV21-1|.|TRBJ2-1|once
TGTGCCAGCAGCAGACGACTAGACTACTCCTTTTACAATGAGCAGTTCTTC
CASSRRLDYSFYNEQFF
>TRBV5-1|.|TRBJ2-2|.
TGCGCCAGCGGTTTCTTCCTCGGCCTAGGTGGCGGGGAGCTGTTTTTT
CASGFFLGLGGGELFF
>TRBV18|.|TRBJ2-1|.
TGTGCCAGCTCACCTAGGACAGCTTCCTCCTACAATGAGCAGTTCTTC
CASSPRTASSYNEQFF